This note documents a single TCR beta chain sequence. Its antigen is unidentified. The sample comes from a study of shared clonotypes between healthy human individuals. The wider study: CD4 naive and CD4 memory each took three plates per donor, while CD8 naive took two and CD8 memory one.

Losses at the gene ends were 10 bases for V and 3 bases for J; bases not matched to a gene: 5. CDR1 and CDR2 from the germline V gene are MNHNS and SASEGT. CDR3 length: 12 amino acids. The table came from immunoSEQ multiplex PCR; TCRdb's copy has only in-frame clones and leaves some out. This table has fewer than 3 million clones, about 90% appearing once. Study-wide results and caveats: The four-donor shared clonotypes exceeded non-shared clonotypes in generation probability, with non-shared ones scoring lower. Generally, estimated richness proved larger in naive subsets than it did in memory subsets. With several donors compared, approximately 5.5% of naive CD4 clonotypes were shared.

Sequencing was done on a sample of naive CD4+ T cells from PBMCs. As to subset: CD45RA+ positively selected. The chain employs TRBV6-1 and TRBJ2-7, with TRBD1 identical over 8 bases. This receptor was obtained from a man aged 18 to 35 in good health. Some clones in this sample may be carry-over from other donors' samples. The CDR3 is CATLDRGYEQYF. The CDR3 nucleotides are TGTGCCACCTTAGACAGGGGCTACGAGCAGTACTTC.